One sample yielded the 11 T cell receptor beta chains listed below, sequenced in a study of human T cells and chemical hapten exposure. Time point defined: patch test 1, 2 weeks after DPC sensitization. As for treatment: therapeutic diphenylcyclopropenone sensitization with weekly scalp DPC. TCRdb itself ran the RACE reads through MiXCR, one entry per CDR3 protein. The table has tens of thousands of distinct CDR3 sequences, about 12% seen once. This specimen was whole blood, taken in connection with sensitization to the hapten diphenylcyclopropenone (DPC). These receptors were obtained from a woman aged 60 to 75 with alopecia areata. Some clones in this sample may be carry-over from other donors' samples.

This clonotype showed up many times. The genes are TRBV2 and TRBJ2-5, with 7 nucleotides matching TRBD2. V trimming: 7 bases; J trimming: 5 bases; junction bases outside the gene matches: 19. Germline V lookup: CDR1 SNHLY, CDR2 FYNNEI. This CDR3 is built from 17 residues. As DNA, the CDR3 is TGTGCCAGCATTGGGTTTGGGCTAGCGGCTACGCCTGAGACCCAGTACTTC. It translates to CASIGFGLAATPETQYF.

This clonotype was recorded a few times. V is TRBV7-9 and J is TRBJ1-1, with TRBD1 as a possible D gene (5 bases). The CDR3 contains 13 residues. Trimming cost V 5 bases and J 3 bases, with 10 bases left between them. In germline, CDR1 is SEHNR, CDR2 FQNEAQ (reference sequence). The CDR3 here is CASSRGEYTEAFF. CDR3 sequence (DNA): TGTGCCAGCAGCCGAGGGGAGTACACTGAAGCTTTCTTT.

V gene TRBV11-2 combines with J gene TRBJ2-7; D is perhaps TRBD2 (6 bases). This CDR3 is 15 amino acids long. Trimming left V 3 bases short and J 1 base short, with 13 bases between. Germline lookup yields CDR1 SGHAT and CDR2 FQNNGV. This chain's CDR3 is CASSFQVGGSYEQYF. CDR3 sequence (DNA): TGTGCCAGCAGCTTTCAGGTCGGGGGATCCTACGAGCAGTACTTC.

This chain connects TRBV18 to TRBJ1-2, with 7 bases that match TRBD1. Germline CDR1 and CDR2: KGHSH and LQKENI. J gave up 4 bases and V 3 bases, and 8 bases lay outside the gene matches. The CDR3 totals 15 residues. The CDR3 spells CASSPDREATYGYTF. As DNA, the CDR3 is TGTGCCAGCTCACCCGACAGGGAGGCTACCTATGGCTACACCTTC.

In this sample, this clonotype turned up many times. The chain uses TRBV7-3 and TRBJ1-1; maybe TRBD1 (5 bases). CDR1 SGHTA and CDR2 FQGTGA come from the germline V gene. This CDR3 contains 16 residues. V was clipped by 3 bases and J by 4 bases, with 18 bases between them. In nucleotides, the CDR3 is TGTGCCAGCAGCTTCACCAAAGGGGATAAGGGCACTGAAGCTTTCTTT. Its translation is CASSFTKGDKGTEAFF.

The rearrangement uses TRBV4-2 and TRBJ2-7; D is perhaps TRBD2 (5 bases). Trimming pared 0 bases from V and 4 bases from J, leaving 13 bases between. The CDR3 runs 15 residues. The germline CDR1 and CDR2 sequences are LGHNA and YNFKEQ. This chain's CDR3 is CASSQDFGLQYEQYF. The CDR3 bases are TGTGCCAGCAGCCAAGATTTTGGACTCCAGTACGAGCAGTACTTC.

At least ten counts were recorded for this clonotype. The V call is TRBV28, the J call TRBJ2-3; D possibly corresponds to TRBD2 (7 bases). V was trimmed by 7 bases and J by 1 base, leaving 12 bases between them. Germline CDR1 reads MDHEN; CDR2 reads SYDVKM. This CDR3 region has 14 residues. CDR3 in amino acids: CASITGGGTDTQYF. The CDR3 coding sequence is TGTGCCAGCATAACGGGGGGCGGCACAGATACGCAGTATTTT.

This clonotype was observed a few times. CDR3 residues: CATSAAGIGYTF. In DNA form, the CDR3 reads TGTGCCACCAGTGCGGCGGGAATAGGCTACACCTTC. The chain employs TRBV24-1 and TRBJ1-2; D is unclear. The V and J ends lost 5 bases and 8 bases respectively, with 11 bases between them. This CDR3 comprises 12 residues. In germline, CDR1 is KGHDR, CDR2 SFDVKD.

This clonotype was counted between two and nine times. This chain's CDR3 is CASSPLSNTEAFF. DNA of the CDR3: TGTGCCAGCTCACCATTGAGTAACACTGAAGCTTTCTTT. The V call is TRBV18, the J call TRBJ1-1, with D hard to call. Germline V gene lookup returns CDR1 KGHSH and CDR2 LQKENI. The CDR3 loop spans 13 amino acids. Between the trimmed V and J ends, which lost 2 bases and 2 bases, there was a span of 6 bases.

This clonotype was observed at least ten times. The chain is built from TRBV10-2 and TRBJ2-5, with 7 bases fitting TRBD2. The V gene's germline CDR1 is WSHSY and CDR2 SAAADI. CDR3 size: 13 residues. V shed 6 bases and J 3 bases; nucleotides not matched to a gene: 4. The CDR3 DNA reads TGCGCCAGCAGCATGGCGGGGGAAGAGACCCAGTACTTC. Its protein product is CASSMAGEETQYF.

This chain uses TRBV18 with TRBJ1-1, with TRBD1 identical over 7 bases. This CDR3 has 14 residues. V trimming: 6 bases; J trimming: 3 bases; junction bases outside the gene matches: 7. Germline values: CDR1 KGHSH, CDR2 LQKENI. The CDR3: CASSPTGRDTEAFF. CDR3 in DNA: TGTGCCAGCTCCCCGACAGGGAGGGACACTGAAGCTTTCTTT.